This TCR beta chain was identified in a study of cytomegalovirus exposure and HLA in healthy donors. The wider study: Of the donors genotyped, approximately 410 in all, less than 90% fell in the Caucasian-associated ancestry cluster. General study results and limits: Some V segments, including TRBV6-2 and TRBV6-3, were excluded as indistinguishable.

Points on this clone: The antigen remains unidentified.

PCR was performed using 60 Vbeta and 13 Jbeta primers. Data came from immunoSEQ multiplex PCR; TCRdb stores just in-frame clones and leaves some out. The sample shows 50,000 or so clones, about 77% of them seen only once. The CDR3 totals 15 residues. The J segment lost 5 bases and the V segment lost 6 bases, leaving 9 bases of the junction unmatched. Germline CDR1 is SEHNR and CDR2 is FQNEAQ (reference sequence). The material sequenced was PBMCs. This clonotype was obtained from a woman in her thirties or forties in good health and CMV-seropositive. V is TRBV7-9 and J is TRBJ2-3, with 9 bases fitting TRBD1. The CDR3 DNA is TGTGCCAGCAGTTACAGGGGGCAAGGAGGAGATACGCAGTATTTT. Translation gives CASSYRGQGGDTQYF.